The TCR beta chain described here comes from a study of blood T cell repertoires in COVID-19 (TCRdb year 2020). The study in broad terms: Collaborator samples came from the United States, Italy and Spain and covered acute and convalescent phases of COVID-19. Where available, HLA class I and class II types were obtained from metadata supplied by the sample provider rather than from assay-based typing. The repertoires were made available in a free public database intended to serve as a resource for research on the immune response to SARS-CoV-2. A de-identified subject ID, COVID-19 status, age in years and sex were almost always included in the sample metadata. Samples came from the ongoing ImmuneRACE study (first 160 participants) plus 1,254 subjects from 6 global collaborators. The material from the prospective study consisted of cDNA or gDNA derived from T cells, B-cell-depleted T cells, or PBMCs. The dataset comprised deeply sampled blood TCRbeta repertoires from subjects exposed to, actively infected with, or recovered from COVID-19. Study-wide findings and limitations: Clinical and demographic metadata were provided uncurated, with the amount varying by source and participant.

Comment on this clone: Its antigen has not been determined. The sample holds no much larger clone one base away, and base qualities are not on file.

The CDR3 runs 13 amino acids, cysteine and phenylalanine included. Left in the record is the CDR3 DNA by itself, 39 bases read in frame from the first base. V loses 5 bases of germline sequence and J loses 4 bases, and the interval between the two ends is 11 bases. TCRbeta CDR3 regions were amplified from genomic DNA by means of the immunoSEQ Assay, a bias-controlled multiplex PCR. In the authors' own workflow: The number of nucleated cells in each sample was estimated by amplification of reference gene primers within the assay. To quantify the absolute abundance of each unique TCRbeta CDR3 rearrangement, sequence reads were collapsed and filtered. Productive Simpson clonality was computed per sample as the square root of Simpson's diversity index over productive rearrangements. Sourced from immuneACCESS, this table was stored by TCRdb with only in-frame sequences that have V and J called. A share of the clones is absent; for the studies checked, an unresolved V gene accounts for under half, and the remainder has no known explanation. D and trimming were read from the DNA, whereas the V and J calls and clone size are those reported in that table. This sample lists some 200,000 clones; around 81% were detected once. The biggest ten clones account for about 5.5% of the sample.

The collaborating institutions used their own protocols to collect whole blood in K2EDTA tubes. Collaborator samples were shipped for TCRbeta analysis as frozen whole blood, isolated PBMCs, or DNA extracted from either sample type. The V and J segments used are TRBV12-3 or TRBV12-4 and TRBJ1-2; tentative D gene TRBD1, with 6 bases matching. This sequence originates from a woman in her 70s with acute or convalescent COVID-19. Input material: peripheral blood. Read as DNA, the sequence is TGTGCCAGCAGTAAGGACAGATTCTATGGCTACACCTTC. Translated, this is CASSKDRFYGYTF.